This T cell receptor (beta chain) was documented in a study of control samples from healthy donors and cancer patients. Trimming took off 3 bases at V and 8 bases at J, with 7 bases between the two ends. Per germline, CDR1 LGHDT and CDR2 YNNKEL (reference sequence). There are 11 residues in the CDR3. The protocol was immunoSEQ multiplex PCR, while the TCRdb copy is restricted to in-frame clones and leaves out a portion. The sample includes approximately 70,000 clones, nearly 85% of them seen just once. J is TRBJ1-1 and V is TRBV3-1 (or the pseudogene TRBV3-2); tentatively, D is TRBD1 (5 bases). The source of this sequence is a man between 50 and 59 years old in good health. Sequenced material: blood. The CDR3 protein is CASSQRQEAFF. CDR3 sequence (DNA): TGTGCCAGCAGCCAGAGACAGGAAGCTTTCTTT.